The 12 T cell receptor beta chains listed next were all sequenced from one sample in a study of vaccination and CD4 T cells after COVID-19. Sample treatment: 10-day PBMC culture with coronavirus spike peptide pools or control peptides (ViraFEST assay). Antigens of these TCRs are unknown. Sequenced with the Oncomine TCR Beta short-read assay was DNA taken from cultured CD4+ T cells. TCRdb called the PCR reads again in MiXCR, with one record for every CDR3 protein. The data show around 20,000 distinct CDR3 sequences, around 60% seen once. This material consisted of CD4+ T cells from blood, cultured in vitro, taken after SARS-CoV-2 vaccination. The source of these receptors is a human donor who received a COVID-19 vaccine.

The rearrangement links TRBV11-3 to TRBJ2-3; D is possibly TRBD1 (6 bases). The CDR3 runs to 15 residues. V lost 5 bases and J lost 6, with 18 bases in between. Germline-derived CDR1 and CDR2 are SGHNT and YENEEA. DNA of the CDR3: TGTGCCAGCAGCCGGCGGAGAGGGGGAGATGATACGCAGTATTTT. It encodes CASSRRRGGDDTQYF.

V gene TRBV6-1 combines with J gene TRBJ1-2; 7 bases match TRBD1. V dropped 6 bases and J dropped 2; count of bases not matched to a gene: 3. This CDR3 has 13 amino acids. The V gene's germline CDR1 is MNHNS and CDR2 SASEGT. This CDR3 is CASRGQANYGYTF. The CDR3 DNA reads as TGTGCCAGCAGAGGACAGGCGAACTATGGCTACACCTTC.

The chain uses TRBV24-1 and TRBJ1-5; TRBD1 matches 9 bases. Germline loops: CDR1 KGHDR, CDR2 SFDVKD. The CDR3 extends over 14 amino acids. Trimming cost V 7 bases and J 7 bases; bases outside gene matches: 7. The CDR3: CATSNRGPGQPQHF. The CDR3, as DNA: TGTGCCACCAGCAACAGGGGGCCTGGGCAGCCCCAGCATTTT.

This clonotype has just a few counts. CDR3 DNA: TGTGCCAGCAGCCGCATGCCGGGGGACTATGGCTACACCTTC. Translating gives CASSRMPGDYGYTF. This chain links TRBV2 with TRBJ1-2; weak D call: TRBD1 (5 bases). The V end was cut by 6 bases, the J end by 3 bases, with 14 bases between. Germline V lookup: CDR1 SNHLY, CDR2 FYNNEI. The length of the CDR3 is 14 residues.

A few counts support this clonotype. The chain is built from TRBV7-6 and TRBJ1-3; perhaps TRBD1 as D (5 bases). CDR1 is SGHVS and CDR2 is FNYEAQ in the germline V gene. V lost 2 bases and J lost 4, with 12 bases in between. CDR3 length: 15 residues. As DNA, the CDR3 is TGTGCCAGCAGCTTAACCCAGGGAGAAGGAAACACCATATATTTT. Translated: CASSLTQGEGNTIYF.

CDR3 DNA: TGTGCCAGCAGCCCGACAGGGGATGGTGTTCAGCCCCAGCATTTT. This codes for CASSPTGDGVQPQHF. The gene calls are TRBV7-2 and TRBJ1-5; 8 bases match TRBD1. Per the germline V gene, CDR1 is SGHTA and CDR2 is FQGNSA. The CDR3 covers 15 residues. J gave up 6 bases and V 5 bases, and 9 bases lay outside the gene matches.

The chain has TRBV7-9 and TRBJ2-1; the D gene could be TRBD1 or TRBD2 (6 bases each). The CDR3 has 16 amino acids. V dropped 6 bases and J dropped 7 bases, with 22 bases sitting between them. Germline V gene data show CDR1 as SEHNR and CDR2 as FQNEAQ (reference sequence). CDR3 protein: CASSSKARRGTNEQFF. CDR3 nucleotide sequence: TGTGCCAGCAGTTCCAAGGCAAGGAGGGGGACAAATGAGCAGTTCTTC.

The rearrangement uses TRBV10-3 and TRBJ1-5; 7 nucleotides line up with TRBD1. Germline values: CDR1 ENHRY, CDR2 SYGVKD. The CDR3 has 14 residues. Trimming removed 3 bases from V and 6 bases from J; junction bases left unmatched: 5. CDR3 protein: CAISDARGRQPQHF. CDR3 in DNA: TGTGCCATCAGTGATGCGAGGGGGCGTCAGCCCCAGCATTTT.

CDR3 protein: CASSWAGTNYGYTF. The CDR3 DNA reads as TGTGCCAGCAGTTGGGCAGGGACTAACTATGGCTACACCTTC. The chain is built from TRBV12-3 or TRBV12-4 and TRBJ1-2; D may be TRBD1 (5 bases). The germline V and J ends were trimmed by 4 bases and 0 bases, with 9 bases remaining between them. The CDR3 has 14 residues.

Sample share makes this clonotype medium-sized. The chain recombines TRBV2 with TRBJ1-5; D gene ambiguous. CDR3 length: 15 amino acids. V was trimmed by 1 base and J by 0 bases, leaving 7 bases between them. The germline gives CDR1 SNHLY, CDR2 FYNNEI. Written as DNA, the CDR3 is TGTGCCAGCAGTGAAGGGAATCTTAGCAATCAGCCCCAGCATTTT. This codes for CASSEGNLSNQPQHF.

The chain uses TRBV20-1 and TRBJ2-3; the match to TRBD2 covers 12 bases. CDR1 and CDR2 (germline): DFQATT, SNEGSKA (reference sequence). V gave up 5 bases and J gave up 5 bases; unmatched junction bases: 8. This CDR3 contains 15 residues. CDR3 in amino acids: CSAPLAGGRRDTQYF. The CDR3 DNA sequence: TGCAGTGCTCCGCTAGCGGGGGGGCGTAGAGATACGCAGTATTTT.

This clonotype came up once. The chain joins TRBV2 to TRBJ1-2, with D tentatively TRBD1 (5 bases). Trimming pared 6 bases from V and 1 base from J, leaving 6 bases between. Germline V CDR1 and CDR2: SNHLY, FYNNEI. The CDR3 sequence is 12 residues long. For the CDR3, the DNA is TGTGCCAGCAGAGGGGATAACTATGGCTACACCTTC. Its translation is CASRGDNYGYTF.